One and the same sample provided the 27 T cell receptor beta chains below, sequenced in a study of beta chain features in type 1 diabetes (dated 2018 in TCRdb). Overall study results and their limits: Type 1 diabetes patients showed a moderate but significant shortening of TCRB CDR3 length in all four CD4+ subsets.

The antigens these receptors bind are not known. The library was generated by the immunoSEQ multiplex PCR assay. The High Capacity cDNA Reverse Transcription Kit was used to reverse transcribe all of the isolated RNA, meaning that expressed TCRB transcripts were what got sequenced. Here the immuneACCESS table is served through TCRdb, limited to in-frame sequences with V and J called. Missing clones are a known gap in these copies; in checked studies unresolved V genes cover under half, and the rest lacks a known reason. The sample yields some 350,000 clones; around 9.6% were counted once. The ten top clones hold approximately 0.6% of the sample. The sample comprised central memory CD4+ T cells from blood. Receptor source: a man aged 30-40 years with type 1 diabetes.

This chain links TRBV7-2 with TRBJ2-1; 7 nucleotides match TRBD2. Per the germline V gene, CDR1 is SGHTA and CDR2 is FQGNSA. CDR3 size: 16 residues. Trimming cost V 4 bases and J 8 bases; bases outside gene matches: 14. DNA for the CDR3: TGTGCCAGCAGCTCGGGACTATCTCACGGGCTTGATGAGCAGTTCTTC. Translation: CASSSGLSHGLDEQFF.

This clone has a count of ten or more. This chain uses TRBV29-1 with TRBJ2-2; 9 bases match TRBD1. The CDR3 has 15 amino acids. Germline V gives CDR1 SQVTM, CDR2 ANQGSEA. J was trimmed by 5 bases and V by 5 bases; bases with no gene match: 9. The CDR3 region has the DNA TGCAGCGTTCAACAACAGGGGGCAGGGACCGGGGAGCTGTTTTTT. Protein sequence: CSVQQQGAGTGELFF.

The sample holds a few counts of this clone. The chain employs TRBV28 and TRBJ2-2; the D is unclear. The CDR3 extends over 15 amino acids. Trimming left V 1 base short and J 0 bases short, with 6 bases between. Germline V gives CDR1 MDHEN, CDR2 SYDVKM. CDR3 bases: TGTGCCAGCAGTTTATTGACCGCGAACACCGGGGAGCTGTTTTTT. It is translated as CASSLLTANTGELFF.

The gene calls are TRBV11-2 and TRBJ1-1; D is uncertain. Germline lookup yields CDR1 SGHAT and CDR2 FQNNGV. V lost 3 bases and J lost 7, with 12 bases in between. There are 13 residues in the CDR3. The CDR3 region has the DNA TGTGCCAGCAGCTTGGGAACAGAAAATGAAGCTTTCTTT. It codes for CASSLGTENEAFF. The variable domain in full, completed from reference TRBV11-2 and TRBJ1-1, reads EAGVAQSPRYKIIEKRQSVAFWCNPISGHATLYWYQQILGQGPKLLIQFQNNGVVDDSQLPKDRFSAERLKGVDSTLKIQPAKLEDSAVYLCASSLGTENEAFFGQGTRLTVV.

In this sample, this clone turned up many times. The rearrangement uses TRBV18 and TRBJ2-7; D might be TRBD1 (5 bases). Germline values: CDR1 KGHSH, CDR2 LQKENI. Trimming took off 6 bases at V and 3 bases at J, with 12 bases between the two ends. CDR3 length equals 13 residues. The CDR3 coding sequence is TGTGCCAGCTCCCCGACAGCAAGCTACGAGCAGTACTTC. Translating gives CASSPTASYEQYF.

This clone came up a few times. The CDR3 spells CASSPQTDTQYF. In DNA form, the CDR3 reads TGTGCCAGCTCACCACAGACAGATACGCAGTATTTT. The chain uses TRBV18 and TRBJ2-3; unclear D gene. Trimming cost V 1 base and J 3 bases, with 2 bases left between them. This CDR3 is built from 12 residues. Looked up from germline, CDR1 is KGHSH and CDR2 is LQKENI.

The DNA of the CDR3 is TGTGCCAGCAGCTTAGTGTGGACAGGGAGCAATCAGCCCCAGCATTTT. This encodes CASSLVWTGSNQPQHF. The chain uses TRBV7-8 and TRBJ1-5, with 8 bases that match TRBD1. This CDR3 comprises 16 residues. CDR1 and CDR2 from the germline V gene are SGHVS and FQNEAQ. V lost 1 base and J lost 1; bases outside the gene matches: 3.

Only a few counts were recorded for this clone. The J gene is TRBJ1-1, the V gene TRBV6-5; 7 nucleotides line up with TRBD1. The V and J ends lost 4 bases and 9 bases, in that order; junction bases with no gene match: 11. The germline V gene encodes CDR1 MNHEY and CDR2 SVGAGI. The CDR3 totals 14 residues. CDR3 sequence (DNA): TGTGCCAGCAGTTCTTCCACCGGGACAGTCAAAGCTTTCTTT. It yields the protein CASSSSTGTVKAFF.

The genes are TRBV7-3 and TRBJ2-7; TRBD1 matches at 9 bases. Germline CDR1 reads SGHTA; CDR2 reads FQGTGA. The J segment lost 4 bases and the V segment lost 8 bases, leaving 3 bases of the junction unmatched. This CDR3 region has 12 residues. The DNA for the CDR3 is TGTGCCAGCCCACAGGGGGCGTACGAGCAGTACTTC. Its translation: CASPQGAYEQYF. Full variable domain (rest looked up from reference TRBV7-3 and TRBJ2-7): GAGVSQTPSNKVTEKGKYVELRCDPISGHTALYWYRQSLGQGPEFLIYFQGTGAADDSGLPNDRFFAVRPEGSVSTLKIQRTERGDSAVYLCASPQGAYEQYFGPGTRLTVT.

Only a few counts were recorded for this clone. The rearrangement uses TRBV19 and TRBJ2-4; TRBD2 matches at 7 bases. CDR3 length equals 14 residues. Germline lookup yields CDR1 LNHDA and CDR2 SQIVND (reference sequence). After removal of 5 bases from V and 6 bases from J, the junction contained 7 bases not matched to a gene. DNA of the CDR3: TGTGCCAGTAGTCCGAAGTGGGGGGGAAACATTCAGTACTTC. Translation: CASSPKWGGNIQYF.

This clone was detected ten times or more. This chain links TRBV7-3 with TRBJ2-3; no firm D call. The CDR3 spans 12 residues. V shed 5 bases and J shed 4 bases, with 7 bases lying between them. Germline assignment: CDR1 SGHTA and CDR2 FQGTGA. In DNA form, the CDR3 reads TGTGCCAGCAGCCCCTCCCCAGATACGCAGTATTTT. The encoded protein is CASSPSPDTQYF.

This clone was counted between two and nine times. The chain joins TRBV7-8 to TRBJ2-1; tentatively, D is TRBD1 (6 bases). The germline V gene encodes CDR1 SGHVS and CDR2 FQNEAQ. The CDR3 has 13 amino acids. V was cut by 5 bases and J by 4 bases, with 9 bases left in between. CDR3: CASSNGQYNEQFF. The DNA of the CDR3 is TGTGCCAGCAGCAACGGACAGTACAATGAGCAGTTCTTC.

This clone was seen at least ten times. CDR3 loop: CASSMIQGAIWFF. As DNA, the CDR3 is TGTGCCAGTAGTATGATTCAGGGGGCGATCTGGTTCTTC. The chain combines TRBV19 with TRBJ2-1; the match to TRBD1 covers 8 bases. The CDR3 spans 13 residues. CDR1 is LNHDA, CDR2 SQIVND, per germline (reference sequence). V lost 3 bases, J lost 15 bases, and 10 bases stayed unmatched.

This clone has only a few counts. J is TRBJ2-2 and V is TRBV9; 11 nucleotides line up with TRBD1. Trimming cost V 4 bases and J 4 bases; bases outside gene matches: 6. CDR3 length equals 16 residues. The germline V gene has CDR1 SGDLS and CDR2 YYNGEE. The CDR3 sequence is CASSLGQGAGTGELFF. The CDR3 DNA reads as TGTGCCAGCAGCCTAGGACAGGGGGCCGGCACCGGGGAGCTGTTTTTT.

In this sample, this clone turned up a few times. This chain links TRBV14 with TRBJ2-2; D not resolved. V lost 3 bases and J 8 bases, leaving 13 bases between the germline ends. Germline assignment: CDR1 SGHDN and CDR2 FVKESK. The CDR3 consists of 14 residues. Written as DNA, the CDR3 is TGTGCCAGCAGCCAGGTCGGCGTAGTGGGGGAGCTGTTTTTT. Its protein product is CASSQVGVVGELFF.

This chain connects TRBV7-2 to TRBJ2-2, with D tentatively TRBD2 (6 bases). This CDR3 region has 16 residues. Deletions cut 6 bases from V and 1 base from J, with 15 bases between. In germline, CDR1 is SGHTA, CDR2 FQGNSA. The CDR3 spells CASSLAYGGNTGELFF. CDR3 nucleotide sequence: TGTGCCAGCAGTCTAGCGTACGGGGGGAACACCGGGGAGCTGTTTTTT.

The V call is TRBV6-5, the J call TRBJ2-7; the D gene is possibly TRBD2 (7 bases). The tail of the sequence fits TRBJ2-5 better, so the J call may be wrong. The CDR3 sequence is 15 residues long. CDR1 and CDR2 (germline): MNHEY, SVGAGI. CDR3 sequence (DNA): TGTGCCAGCAGTTACGACCTGGGGGGGCCCGGGACCCAGTACTTC. Its protein product is CASSYDLGGPGTQYF.

The chain is built from TRBV6-6 and TRBJ2-4; D possibly corresponds to TRBD1 (6 bases). This CDR3 is 16 amino acids long. V was shortened by 5 bases and J by 4 bases, with 18 bases between the two germline ends. Germline loops: CDR1 MNHNY, CDR2 SVGAGI (reference sequence). The DNA of the CDR3 is TGTGCCAGCAGTCCACAACCGGACAGCAGGAAAAACATTCAGTACTTC. Translated, it gives CASSPQPDSRKNIQYF.

This clone was counted a few times. The V and J genes are TRBV6-1 and TRBJ2-5, with TRBD1 identical over 9 bases. Germline V gene sequence: CDR1 MNHNS, CDR2 SASEGT. The CDR3 has 14 residues. Trimming removed 6 bases from V and 3 bases from J; junction bases left unmatched: 5. CDR3 sequence: CASRTTGGEETQYF. The DNA for the CDR3 is TGTGCCAGCAGGACCACAGGGGGCGAAGAGACCCAGTACTTC.

This clone was counted between two and nine times. This sequence joins TRBV11-2 and TRBJ2-3; 10 nucleotides agree with TRBD1. The CDR3 has 17 amino acids. V lost 2 bases to trimming and J lost 6 bases; unmatched junction nucleotides: 11. Germline V gene sequence: CDR1 SGHAT, CDR2 FQNNGV. DNA for the CDR3: TGTGCCAGCAGCTTAAGACAGGGGGCTTTATCTGGGGATACGCAGTATTTT. It codes for CASSLRQGALSGDTQYF.

This clone turned up a few times. A much larger clone lies one base from this, so it may be a read error. The same CDR3 is also encoded by other DNA sequences in this sample. V gene TRBV5-4 combines with J gene TRBJ1-1, with D unclear. V lost 0 bases to trimming and J lost 2 bases, with 5 bases between them. The CDR3 is 13 amino acids. Germline CDR1 reads SGHNT; CDR2 reads YYREEE (reference sequence). In nucleotides, the CDR3 is TGTGCCAGCAGCTTGGACACTAACACTGAAGCTTTCTTT. It specifies CASSLDTNTEAFF.

The V call is TRBV4-2, the J call TRBJ2-1; D is unclear. The CDR3 is made up of 13 amino acids. V gave up 0 bases and J gave up 15 bases, with 15 bases separating them. Germline CDR1 reads LGHNA; CDR2 reads YNFKEQ. Here the CDR3 reads CASSQDRAGRGFF. The CDR3 bases are TGTGCCAGCAGCCAAGATAGAGCCGGGCGAGGGTTCTTC.

This clone has a handful of counts. The chain links TRBV7-2 to TRBJ2-1, with 8 positions matching TRBD2. Looked up from germline, CDR1 is SGHTA and CDR2 is FQGNSA. CDR3 length: 15 amino acids. The ends lost 5 bases at V and 9 bases at J; junction bases unmatched: 12. The CDR3, as DNA: TGTGCCAGCAGCCCCCGGGGGGGAGGGACTAGTGAGCAGTTCTTC. The encoded protein is CASSPRGGGTSEQFF.

There are many counts of this clone. The chain recombines TRBV7-9 with TRBJ2-2; tentative D call: TRBD2 (6 bases). This CDR3 spans 13 amino acids. The V and J ends lost 6 bases and 6 bases respectively, with 11 bases between them. CDR1 is SEHNR and CDR2 is FQNEAQ in the germline V gene (reference sequence). The CDR3 is CASRGLTAGELFF. The DNA for the CDR3 is TGTGCCAGCAGGGGACTCACCGCCGGGGAGCTGTTTTTT.

Ten or more counts support this clone. The chain combines TRBV5-8 with TRBJ1-1, with D unresolved. Germline V gene data show CDR1 as SGHTS and CDR2 as YDEGEE. V lost 2 bases and J lost 6, with 11 bases in between. The CDR3 contains 13 residues. The CDR3 region has the DNA TGTGCCAGCAGCTTCGCGGGTTTAGCTGAAGCTTTCTTT. Translating gives CASSFAGLAEAFF.

J is TRBJ1-2 and V is TRBV7-9; TRBD1 is a possible D gene (5 bases). There are 13 residues in the CDR3. The V end was cut by 7 bases, the J end by 4 bases, with 13 bases between. Germline CDR1 SEHNR, CDR2 FQNEAQ (reference sequence). In nucleotides, the CDR3 is TGTGCCAGCACTGGCGCTGGGGGCTATGGCTACACCTTC. Translating gives CASTGAGGYGYTF.

This clone was observed many times. The chain recombines TRBV6-6 with TRBJ2-7; 8 bases align to TRBD1. CDR1 and CDR2 from the germline V gene are MNHNY and SVGAGI (reference sequence). CDR3 length equals 13 residues. V lost 0 bases and J lost 7; bases outside the gene matches: 2. CDR3 nucleotides: TGTGCCAGCAGTTACTCGAGACAGGGGGAGCAGTACTTC. Protein: CASSYSRQGEQYF.